The 19 T cell receptor beta chains below were found in one sample sequenced in a study of shared clonotypes between healthy human individuals. The method was immunoSEQ multiplex PCR; TCRdb's version includes in-frame clones alone and lacks a portion of them. The profile covers hundreds of thousands of clones, with roughly 95% appearing a single time and over 0.1% taken by the ten largest. Naive CD8 isolation took CD45RO-negative cells positively selected for CCR7 and excluded terminally differentiated effector memory CD45RA+ cells. Material: naive CD8+ T cells sorted from blood. The receptors here all came from a woman in her twenties or thirties in good health.

J is TRBJ2-7 and V is TRBV2; TRBD1 might be the D (5 bases). The CDR3 runs to 15 residues. V was cut by 6 bases and J by 0 bases, with 15 bases left in between. CDR1 SNHLY and CDR2 FYNNEI come from the germline V gene. The CDR3 sequence: CASRQEDSSSYEQYF. For the CDR3, the DNA is TGTGCCAGCAGACAAGAAGACAGTAGCTCCTACGAGCAGTACTTC.

The chain recombines TRBV11-2 with TRBJ2-5, with TRBD2 as a possible D gene (5 bases). The J call may not be correct, given that the DNA end is closer to TRBJ2-7. CDR3 length equals 13 residues. CDR1 SGHAT and CDR2 FQNNGV come from the germline V gene. The chain's CDR3 is CASSFSGDYEQYF. DNA of the CDR3: TGTGCCAGCAGCTTCAGCGGTGATTACGAGCAGTACTTC.

A single count supports this clone. The J gene is TRBJ2-1, the V gene TRBV7-6; D gene unclear. CDR3 length: 13 residues. Germline CDR1 is SGHVS and CDR2 is FNYEAQ. V lost 6 bases, J lost 10 bases, and 16 bases lay in between. The chain's CDR3 is CASRSSVGEEQFF. The CDR3 nucleotides read TGTGCCAGCAGGTCCTCCGTGGGCGAAGAGCAGTTCTTC.

The chain is built from TRBV27 and TRBJ2-1; 16 bases map to TRBD2. Germline CDR1 is MNHEY and CDR2 is SMNVEV (reference sequence). The CDR3 covers 15 residues. V was pared by 4 bases and J by 8 bases, with 2 bases of the junction left unmatched. The CDR3 here is CASSYGTSGRDEQFF. The DNA of the CDR3 is TGTGCCAGCAGTTATGGGACTAGCGGGAGGGATGAGCAGTTCTTC.

This chain joins TRBV29-1 and TRBJ2-7, with TRBD2 matching over 7 bases. The germline V gene encodes CDR1 SQVTM and CDR2 ANQGSEA. V dropped 0 bases and J dropped 4; count of bases not matched to a gene: 9. This CDR3 is 15 amino acids long. CDR3 in amino acids: CSVEDKGGSVYEQYF. CDR3 coding DNA: TGCAGCGTTGAAGATAAGGGCGGGAGCGTTTACGAGCAGTACTTC.

CDR3 protein: CASSLKPRDPSYEQYF. The CDR3 coding sequence is TGTGCCAGCAGTTTAAAGCCCAGGGACCCATCCTACGAGCAGTACTTC. J is TRBJ2-7 and V is TRBV28; D possibly uses TRBD1 or TRBD2 (5 bases each). V shed 2 bases and J shed 1 base, with 15 bases lying between them. The CDR3 spans 16 residues. Germline CDR1 reads MDHEN; CDR2 reads SYDVKM.

This chain connects TRBV6-5 to TRBJ1-1; D gene uncertain. Trimming cost V 4 bases and J 3 bases, with 12 bases left between them. The CDR3 is 14 amino acids. CDR1 is MNHEY, CDR2 SVGAGI, per germline. This chain's CDR3 is CASSLGRGYTEAFF. The CDR3 DNA sequence: TGTGCCAGCAGTTTGGGCAGAGGATACACTGAAGCTTTCTTT.

V usage is TRBV28 and J usage is TRBJ1-1; no clear D gene. Trimming took 5 bases from V and 5 from J, leaving 9 bases between them. The germline gives CDR1 MDHEN, CDR2 SYDVKM. The CDR3 loop spans 12 amino acids. CDR3 amino acids: CASSSRWTEAFF. As DNA, the CDR3 is TGTGCCAGCAGTAGCAGGTGGACTGAAGCTTTCTTT. Full variable domain (remainder filled in from reference TRBV28 and TRBJ1-1): DVKVTQSSRYLVKRTGEKVFLECVQDMDHENMFWYRQDPGLGLRLIYFSYDVKMKEKGDIPEGYSVSREKKERFSLILESASTNQTSMYLCASSSRWTEAFFGQGTRLTVV.

This sequence joins TRBV14 and TRBJ2-7; 9 positions match TRBD2. CDR1 SGHDN and CDR2 FVKESK come from the germline V gene. This CDR3 is 14 amino acids long. J was trimmed by 4 bases and V by 8 bases; bases with no gene match: 9. CDR3 in amino acids: CASSLAGKPYEQYF. CDR3 nucleotides: TGTGCCAGCTCTCTAGCGGGAAAACCGTACGAGCAGTACTTC.

The chain employs TRBV14 and TRBJ2-4; D is ambiguous. This CDR3 has 13 amino acids. Germline lookup yields CDR1 SGHDN and CDR2 FVKESK. V lost 0 bases to trimming and J lost 7 bases, with 7 bases between them. The CDR3 reads CASSQDLSNIQYF. CDR3 in DNA: TGTGCCAGCAGCCAAGATCTGTCGAACATTCAGTACTTC.

Concerning this clone: The sample has other DNA sequences that encode this CDR3 too. V gene TRBV27 combines with J gene TRBJ2-3, with no clear D. The CDR3 sequence is 14 residues long. V lost 6 bases, J lost 0 bases, and 10 bases lay in between. Per germline, CDR1 MNHEY and CDR2 SMNVEV (reference sequence). This CDR3 reads CASRLAGSTDTQYF. CDR3 coding DNA: TGTGCCAGCAGACTCGCCGGGAGCACAGATACGCAGTATTTT.

The chain recombines TRBV11-2 with TRBJ2-5; TRBD1 matches at 8 bases. The DNA end is more similar to TRBJ2-7, so the J call may be wrong. The CDR3 is 13 residues long. The germline CDR1 and CDR2 sequences are SGHAT and FQNNGV. CDR3 loop: CASSSGQGYEQYF. In DNA, the CDR3 is TGTGCCAGCAGCTCAGGACAGGGCTACGAGCAGTACTTC.

The chain joins TRBV7-9 to TRBJ2-2; tentatively, D is TRBD2 (6 bases). The V gene lost 5 bases and the J gene lost 0 bases, with 16 bases spanning the gap. This CDR3 has 17 residues. The germline V gene encodes CDR1 SEHNR and CDR2 FQNEAQ (reference sequence). The CDR3 nucleotides are TGTGCCAGCAGCCCCTACGGGGTAGCGGCGAACACCGGGGAGCTGTTTTTT. Protein product: CASSPYGVAANTGELFF.

V and J are TRBV19 and TRBJ2-1; a possible D gene is TRBD2 (6 bases). V dropped 4 bases and J dropped 4 bases, with 17 bases sitting between them. The CDR3 totals 16 residues. CDR1 LNHDA and CDR2 SQIVND come from the germline V gene (reference sequence). The CDR3 coding sequence is TGTGCCAGTAGTACCTCCATCGGGAGTGAGTACAATGAGCAGTTCTTC. Amino acid sequence: CASSTSIGSEYNEQFF. Combining the CDR3 with reference TRBV19 and TRBJ2-1 gives the whole variable domain DGGITQSPKYLFRKEGQNVTLSCEQNLNHDAMYWYRQDPGQGLRLIYYSQIVNDFQKGDIAEGYSVSREKKESFPLTVTSAQKNPTAFYLCASSTSIGSEYNEQFFGPGTRLTVL.

Note on this clone: The sample carries other DNA sequences with the same CDR3. This chain connects TRBV27 to TRBJ1-1; D is undetermined. The V gene's germline CDR1 is MNHEY and CDR2 SMNVEV (reference sequence). With 3 bases removed from V and 2 bases from J, the gap between germline ends came to 7 bases. CDR3 size: 13 residues. The CDR3 DNA is TGTGCCAGCAGTTTGGGGAGTAACACTGAAGCTTTCTTT. Its translation is CASSLGSNTEAFF.

The chain is built from TRBV27 and TRBJ2-3; D call uncertain. Germline values: CDR1 MNHEY, CDR2 SMNVEV (reference sequence). This CDR3 has 14 residues. The V end was cut by 0 bases, the J end by 5 bases, with 9 bases between. Written as DNA, the CDR3 is TGTGCCAGCAGTTTATCGAATTCGCTAGATACGCAGTATTTT. Translating it yields CASSLSNSLDTQYF.

V usage is TRBV27 and J usage is TRBJ2-7; 7 bases line up with TRBD2. Germline V gene data show CDR1 as MNHEY and CDR2 as SMNVEV (reference sequence). CDR3 length equals 14 residues. V dropped 7 bases and J dropped 7; count of bases not matched to a gene: 13. The CDR3 coding sequence is TGTGCCAGCACCTCAGCGGGATCCGAGGTTGAGCAGTACTTC. Amino acids: CASTSAGSEVEQYF.

CDR3 amino acids: CASSTTGAAGELFF. In nucleotides, the CDR3 is TGTGCCAGCAGCACCACAGGGGCGGCCGGGGAGCTGTTTTTT. V and J are TRBV7-9 and TRBJ2-2; 7 bases line up with TRBD1. The CDR3 contains 14 residues. The junction had 6 bases not matched to a gene; V was cut back by 5 bases and J by 6 bases. Looked up from germline, CDR1 is SEHNR and CDR2 is FQNEAQ (reference sequence).

V is TRBV5-5 and J is TRBJ2-7, with D uncertain. The length of the CDR3 is 15 residues. Germline values: CDR1 SGHKS, CDR2 YYEKEE (reference sequence). The V gene lost 0 bases and the J gene lost 3 bases, with 13 bases spanning the gap. CDR3 in amino acids: CASSLAPENSYEQYF. In DNA, the CDR3 is TGTGCCAGCAGCTTGGCACCGGAGAATAGCTACGAGCAGTACTTC.